Listed here are 31 T cell receptor beta chains from one sample, sequenced in a study of control samples from healthy donors and cancer patients. The assay was immunoSEQ multiplex PCR, and TCRdb's table has in-frame clones only and misses some. The top ten hold 25% to 35% of the sample, which has 63,000 or so clones, over 70% seen once. Sequencing was performed on blood. The receptor source for this set is a man aged 50 to 60 in good health.

The rearrangement joins TRBV7-2 to TRBJ1-3, with D perhaps matching TRBD1 (5 bases). This CDR3 has 14 amino acids. Trimming removed 1 base from V and 4 bases from J, with 8 bases in between. The germline gives CDR1 SGHTA, CDR2 FQGNSA. CDR3 nucleotide sequence: TGTGCCAGCAGCTTAGATTCAGGGGGAAACACCATATATTTT. Its translation is CASSLDSGGNTIYF. The entire variable domain, with the rest obtained from reference TRBV7-2 and TRBJ1-3, is as follows: GAGVSQSPSNKVTEKGKDVELRCDPISGHTALYWYRQSLGQGLEFLIYFQGNSAPDKSGLPSDRFSAERTGGSVSTLTIQRTQQEDSAVYLCASSLDSGGNTIYFGEGSWLTVV.

The chain recombines TRBV9 with TRBJ2-1; 8 bases fit TRBD2. The J segment lost 5 bases and the V segment lost 0 bases, leaving 10 bases of the junction unmatched. There are 17 residues in the CDR3. Looked up from germline, CDR1 is SGDLS and CDR2 is YYNGEE. CDR3 coding DNA: TGTGCCAGCAGCGTAGTGAGCGGGAGATCGATCCACAATGAGCAGTTCTTC. As protein: CASSVVSGRSIHNEQFF.

This clone was recorded only once. At one end, the junction sequence differs from germline, possibly due to a read error. V and J are TRBV12-3 or TRBV12-4 and TRBJ2-7; D not resolved. This CDR3 is 13 amino acids long. CDR3 DNA sequence: TGTGCCAGCAGCTTAGGACGGACCTACGAGCAGTACTTC. This translates into CASSLGRTYEQYF.

This clone was seen just once. The genes are TRBV30 and TRBJ2-3, with 15 bases that match TRBD2. The CDR3 covers 18 residues. V trimming: 2 bases; J trimming: 4 bases; junction bases outside the gene matches: 10. Looked up from germline, CDR1 is GTSNPN and CDR2 is SVGIG (reference sequence). CDR3 region: CAWSSWTSGGADADTQYF. CDR3 sequence (DNA): TGTGCCTGGAGTTCCTGGACTAGCGGGGGGGCCGACGCAGATACGCAGTATTTT.

The gene calls are TRBV7-9 and TRBJ1-2; 7 positions agree with TRBD1. V gave up 3 bases and J gave up 3 bases; unmatched junction bases: 1. CDR3 size: 13 residues. Germline V gives CDR1 SEHNR, CDR2 FQNEAQ (reference sequence). Here the CDR3 DNA reads TGTGCCAGCAGCTTCGGACAGGACTATGGCTACACCTTC. It yields the protein CASSFGQDYGYTF. Full variable domain (remainder filled in from reference TRBV7-9 and TRBJ1-2): DTGVSQNPRHKITKRGQNVTFRCDPISEHNRLYWYRQTLGQGPEFLTYFQNEAQLEKSRLLSDRFSAERPKGSFSTLEIQRTEQGDSAMYLCASSFGQDYGYTFGSGTRLTVV.

J is TRBJ2-1 and V is TRBV11-3; D unresolved. V lost 2 bases and J 6 bases, leaving 17 bases between the germline ends. Germline V gene data show CDR1 as SGHNT and CDR2 as YENEEA. CDR3 size: 16 residues. The CDR3, as DNA: TGTGCCAGCAGCTTAAACGGAATGAGACGGCTCAATGAGCAGTTCTTC. This sequence encodes CASSLNGMRRLNEQFF.

This chain links TRBV6-5 with TRBJ2-3; 11 positions match TRBD2. Trimming took 8 bases from V and 3 from J; bases not matched to a gene: 4. The CDR3 loop spans 14 amino acids. Germline V gene data show CDR1 as MNHEY and CDR2 as SVGAGI. CDR3 sequence reads: CASRTSGGTDTQYF. CDR3 DNA: TGTGCCAGCCGTACTAGCGGGGGAACAGATACGCAGTATTTT.

The chain recombines TRBV10-3 with TRBJ2-3, with D perhaps TRBD1 or TRBD2 (7 bases each). The V end lost 10 bases, the J end lost 4 bases, and 21 bases lay between the germline ends. This CDR3 comprises 15 residues. Germline-derived CDR1 and CDR2 are ENHRY and SYGVKD. The CDR3, as DNA: TGTGCCACCCAGGGGGAGCTAGCGGTAGCAGATACGCAGTATTTT. Residues: CATQGELAVADTQYF.

The sample holds a few counts of this clone. The chain carries TRBV11-3 and TRBJ1-2; possible D gene TRBD1, 5 bases. This CDR3 spans 16 amino acids. V shed 0 bases and J shed 1 base, with 12 bases lying between them. The germline CDR1 and CDR2 sequences are SGHNT and YENEEA. The CDR3 DNA reads as TGTGCCAGCAGCTTAGATTCCGCAGGGCTTAACTATGGCTACACCTTC. Residues: CASSLDSAGLNYGYTF.

The V and J genes are TRBV6-1 and TRBJ1-6, with D perhaps matching TRBD1 (5 bases). CDR3 size: 17 residues. V lost 4 bases to trimming and J lost 0 bases, with 13 bases between them. CDR1 is MNHNS and CDR2 is SASEGT in the germline V gene. CDR3 sequence reads: CASSVRGRSSYNSPLHF. CDR3 nucleotide sequence: TGTGCCAGCAGTGTCCGGGGCCGAAGCTCCTATAATTCACCCCTCCACTTT.

The V call is TRBV5-1, the J call TRBJ2-7; D gene uncertain. The CDR3 runs to 15 residues. CDR1 and CDR2 (germline): SGHRS, YFSETQ. V was shortened by 0 bases and J by 3 bases, with 13 bases between the two germline ends. The CDR3, as DNA: TGCGCCAGCAGCTTGGAAGGTAGGGTACTCTACGAGCAGTACTTC. Protein product: CASSLEGRVLYEQYF.

The gene calls are TRBV27 and TRBJ2-4; 12 bases match TRBD2. The germline gives CDR1 MNHEY, CDR2 SMNVEV (reference sequence). With 4 bases clipped from V and 6 bases from J, the junction kept 7 bases outside the gene matches. This CDR3 comprises 16 residues. Here the CDR3 reads CASSSSGRARGNIQYF. CDR3 bases: TGTGCCAGCAGTTCTAGCGGGAGGGCCCGTGGAAACATTCAGTACTTC.

This clone appeared once. The chain carries TRBV27 and TRBJ1-1, with 11 bases identical to TRBD1. Germline values: CDR1 MNHEY, CDR2 SMNVEV (reference sequence). With V trimmed by 5 bases and J by 3 bases, 17 bases remained unmatched. The CDR3 covers 19 residues. The CDR3 here is CASSPNPGQGAWVYTEAFF. Written as DNA, the CDR3 is TGTGCCAGCAGTCCTAACCCCGGACAGGGGGCTTGGGTGTACACTGAAGCTTTCTTT.

The chain couples TRBV5-1 to TRBJ2-7, with 8 bases identical to TRBD2. The CDR3 has 17 amino acids. Germline values: CDR1 SGHRS, CDR2 YFSETQ. The J segment lost 2 bases and the V segment lost 1 base, leaving 11 bases of the junction unmatched. The CDR3 sequence is CASSLWGRGTRTYEQYF. CDR3 DNA: TGCGCCAGCAGCTTGTGGGGAAGAGGGACTAGAACCTACGAGCAGTACTTC.

The rearrangement joins TRBV11-3 to TRBJ2-6, with 10 bases matching TRBD1. V was pared by 5 bases and J by 4 bases, with 8 bases of the junction left unmatched. Germline values: CDR1 SGHNT, CDR2 YENEEA. The length of the CDR3 is 17 residues. CDR3 sequence: CASSPGQGSAGANVLTF. Here the CDR3 DNA reads TGTGCCAGCAGCCCGGGACAGGGGTCTGCCGGGGCCAACGTCCTGACTTTC.

This chain joins TRBV6-5 and TRBJ2-2; possibly TRBD2 for D (5 bases). CDR1 is MNHEY and CDR2 is SVGAGI in the germline V gene. This CDR3 is built from 15 residues. The ends were cut back, 8 bases at V and 7 bases at J, with 20 bases in the middle. The CDR3 spells CASVRTPASDGELFF. The CDR3 bases are TGTGCCAGCGTCCGGACTCCAGCCTCAGACGGGGAGCTGTTTTTT.

This clone was seen just once. J is TRBJ1-6 and V is TRBV18; 11 bases agree with TRBD1. Germline V CDR1 and CDR2: KGHSH, LQKENI. The CDR3 is 18 amino acids. V gave up 5 bases and J gave up 7 bases; unmatched junction bases: 13. The CDR3 here is CASSSIPGQGGTNSPLHF. The CDR3 DNA is TGTGCCAGCTCATCGATTCCGGGACAGGGGGGGACGAATTCACCCCTCCACTTT. Combining the CDR3 with reference TRBV18 and TRBJ1-6 gives the whole variable domain NAGVMQNPRHLVRRRGQEARLRCSPMKGHSHVYWYRQLPEEGLKFMVYLQKENIIDESGMPKERFSAEFPKEGPSILRIQQVVRGDSAAYFCASSSIPGQGGTNSPLHFGNGTRLTVT.

This clone was detected only once. The chain couples TRBV6-2 or TRBV6-3 to TRBJ2-1; 11 bases map to TRBD2. CDR3 size: 14 residues. Germline V CDR1 and CDR2: MNHEY, SVGEGT. V shed 5 bases, J shed 6 bases, and the junction held 3 bases outside the gene matches. The chain's CDR3 is CASSTGTSGNEQFF. CDR3 nucleotides: TGTGCCAGCAGTACCGGGACTAGCGGCAATGAGCAGTTCTTC.

The rearrangement links TRBV18 to TRBJ1-6, with unresolved D. Deletions cut 3 bases from V and 1 base from J, with 7 bases between. The CDR3 spans 15 residues. Germline V gene data show CDR1 as KGHSH and CDR2 as LQKENI. CDR3 coding DNA: TGTGCCAGCTCACCCTCGGTGTCCTATAATTCACCCCTCCACTTT. Encoded protein: CASSPSVSYNSPLHF.

The V and J genes are TRBV29-1 and TRBJ1-1; maybe TRBD1 (5 bases). Trimming removed 2 bases at V and 1 base at J, with 5 bases between. This CDR3 spans 12 amino acids. In germline, CDR1 is SQVTM, CDR2 ANQGSEA. CDR3 sequence reads: CSVEQGNTEAFF. In DNA, the CDR3 is TGCAGCGTTGAACAGGGGAACACTGAAGCTTTCTTT.

The chain recombines TRBV2 with TRBJ1-3; 7 bases align to TRBD1. With 1 base clipped from V and 0 bases from J, the junction kept 0 bases outside the gene matches. CDR1 SNHLY and CDR2 FYNNEI come from the germline V gene. CDR3 length: 15 residues. The CDR3 nucleotides read TGTGCCAGCAGTGAAGAGGGGGCCTCTGGAAACACCATATATTTT. Translated, it gives CASSEEGASGNTIYF.

The sample holds one count of this clone. The V call is TRBV4-2, the J call TRBJ2-2; 10 bases map to TRBD2. The CDR3 has 15 amino acids. V was pared by 5 bases and J by 6 bases, with 6 bases of the junction left unmatched. Germline V gene data show CDR1 as LGHNA and CDR2 as YNFKEQ. The CDR3 DNA is TGTGCCAGCAGCTACCTAGCGGGAGAGGCCGGGGAGCTGTTTTTT. Translated, it gives CASSYLAGEAGELFF.

The CDR3 is CASSDGRYYGYTF. CDR3 sequence (DNA): TGTGCCAGCAGTGACGGACGGTACTATGGCTACACCTTC. This sequence joins TRBV25-1 and TRBJ1-2; D gene unclear. Germline loops: CDR1 MGHDK, CDR2 SYGVNS. This CDR3 region has 13 residues. Trimming removed 3 bases at V and 3 bases at J, with 8 bases between.

This clone was seen once. The chain combines TRBV6-2 or TRBV6-3 with TRBJ2-1; D uncertain. The V gene's germline CDR1 is MNHEY and CDR2 SVGEGT. This CDR3 is 14 amino acids long. The ends were cut back, 4 bases at V and 5 bases at J, with 12 bases in the middle. The CDR3: CASSLMGRNNEQFF. Written as DNA, the CDR3 is TGTGCCAGCAGTTTGATGGGAAGGAACAATGAGCAGTTCTTC.

This rearrangement joins TRBV7-9 to TRBJ2-1; 9 positions match TRBD1. V lost 3 bases and J lost 8; bases outside the gene matches: 5. CDR3 size: 14 residues. Germline V gives CDR1 SEHNR, CDR2 FQNEAQ (reference sequence). DNA for the CDR3: TGTGCCAGCAGCTTTCAGGGACAGGGTTATGAGCAGTTCTTC. This sequence encodes CASSFQGQGYEQFF. The complete variable domain, with remaining parts taken from reference TRBV7-9 and TRBJ2-1, reads DTGVSQNPRHKITKRGQNVTFRCDPISEHNRLYWYRQTLGQGPEFLTYFQNEAQLEKSRLLSDRFSAERPKGSFSTLEIQRTEQGDSAMYLCASSFQGQGYEQFFGPGTRLTVL.

The chain has TRBV10-3 and TRBJ1-2; TRBD1 aligns across 7 bases. CDR3 length equals 14 residues. In germline, CDR1 is ENHRY, CDR2 SYGVKD. J was trimmed by 8 bases and V by 3 bases; bases with no gene match: 9. The CDR3 here is CAISELGGAHGYTF. In DNA, the CDR3 is TGTGCCATCAGTGAACTAGGGGGCGCACACGGCTACACCTTC.

The chain carries TRBV7-9 and TRBJ2-5, with D unclear. V shed 4 bases and J shed 0 bases, with 3 bases lying between them. Per germline, CDR1 SEHNR and CDR2 FQNEAQ (reference sequence). This CDR3 region has 12 residues. CDR3: CASSSYQETQYF. CDR3 in DNA: TGTGCCAGCAGCTCCTACCAAGAGACCCAGTACTTC. Filled out from reference TRBV7-9 and TRBJ2-5, the complete variable domain reads DTGVSQNPRHKITKRGQNVTFRCDPISEHNRLYWYRQTLGQGPEFLTYFQNEAQLEKSRLLSDRFSAERPKGSFSTLEIQRTEQGDSAMYLCASSSYQETQYFGPGTRLLVL.

The chain joins TRBV6-1 to TRBJ2-2; TRBD2 agrees at 10 bases. J lost 3 bases, V lost 4 bases, and 5 bases had no gene match. The CDR3 has 16 amino acids. Germline V gene sequence: CDR1 MNHNS, CDR2 SASEGT. The CDR3, as DNA: TGTGCCAGCAGTGCCCTAGCGGGGGACGACACCGGGGAGCTGTTTTTT. Its protein product is CASSALAGDDTGELFF.

J is TRBJ2-7 and V is TRBV11-2, with unresolved D. Germline V gene lookup returns CDR1 SGHAT and CDR2 FQNNGV. V shed 7 bases and J shed 5 bases, with 12 bases lying between them. The CDR3 spans 12 residues. The CDR3 DNA sequence: TGTGCCAGCACCTATGTCTTGGACGAGCAGTACTTC. Encoded protein: CASTYVLDEQYF. The full variable domain, in which reference TRBV11-2 and TRBJ2-7 provide the parts outside the CDR3, is EAGVAQSPRYKIIEKRQSVAFWCNPISGHATLYWYQQILGQGPKLLIQFQNNGVVDDSQLPKDRFSAERLKGVDSTLKIQPAKLEDSAVYLCASTYVLDEQYFGPGTRLTVT.

J is TRBJ2-5 and V is TRBV3-1 (or the pseudogene TRBV3-2), with D hard to call. Trimming took 5 bases from V and 5 from J, leaving 12 bases between them. This CDR3 contains 13 residues. Looked up from germline, CDR1 is LGHDT and CDR2 is YNNKEL (reference sequence). As DNA, the CDR3 is TGTGCCAGCAGCGGCGTTAGGTCGGAGACCCAGTACTTC. Encoded protein: CASSGVRSETQYF.

The rearrangement joins TRBV7-9 to TRBJ1-1; D unclear. The germline V and J ends were trimmed by 6 bases and 1 base, with 9 bases remaining between them. Germline loops: CDR1 SEHNR, CDR2 FQNEAQ (reference sequence). The CDR3 has 13 residues. The chain's CDR3 is CASSSFGNTEAFF. CDR3 DNA: TGTGCCAGCAGTTCCTTTGGGAACACTGAAGCTTTCTTT.